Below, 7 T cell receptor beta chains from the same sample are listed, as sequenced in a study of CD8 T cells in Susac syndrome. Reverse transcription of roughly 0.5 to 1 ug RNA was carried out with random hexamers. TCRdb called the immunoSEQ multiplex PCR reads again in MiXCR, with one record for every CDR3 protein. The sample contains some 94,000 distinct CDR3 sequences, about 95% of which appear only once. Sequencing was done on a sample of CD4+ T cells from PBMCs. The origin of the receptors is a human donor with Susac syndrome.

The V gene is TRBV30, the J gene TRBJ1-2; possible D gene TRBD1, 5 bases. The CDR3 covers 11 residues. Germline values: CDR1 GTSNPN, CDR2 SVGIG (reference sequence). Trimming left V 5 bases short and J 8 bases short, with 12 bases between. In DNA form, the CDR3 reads TGTGCCTGGTGGGGGGGGTTCGGCTACACCTTC. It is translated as CAWWGGFGYTF. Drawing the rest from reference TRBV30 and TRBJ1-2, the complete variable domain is SQTIHQWPATLVQPVGSPLSLECTVEGTSNPNLYWYRQAAGRGLQLLFYSVGIGQISSEVPQNLSASRPQDRQFILSSKKLLLSDSGFYLCAWWGGFGYTFGSGTRLTVV.

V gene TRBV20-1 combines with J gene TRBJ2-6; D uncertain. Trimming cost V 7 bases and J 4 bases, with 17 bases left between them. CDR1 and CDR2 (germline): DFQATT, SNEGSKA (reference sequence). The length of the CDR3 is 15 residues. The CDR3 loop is CSGRPAGLGANVLTF. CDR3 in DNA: TGCAGTGGGCGTCCGGCCGGGCTCGGGGCCAACGTCCTGACTTTC.

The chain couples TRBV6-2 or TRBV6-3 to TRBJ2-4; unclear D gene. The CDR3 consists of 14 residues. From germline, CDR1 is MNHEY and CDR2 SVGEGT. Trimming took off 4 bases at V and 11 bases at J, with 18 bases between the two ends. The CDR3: CASSLYSHAAVQYF. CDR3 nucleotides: TGTGCCAGCAGTTTATATTCGCACGCTGCCGTTCAGTACTTC.

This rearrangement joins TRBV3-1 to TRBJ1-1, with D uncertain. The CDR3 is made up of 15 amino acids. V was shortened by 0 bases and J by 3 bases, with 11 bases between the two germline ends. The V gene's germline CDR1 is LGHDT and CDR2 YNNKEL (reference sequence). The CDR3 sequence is CASSQDGVRDTEAFF. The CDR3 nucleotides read TGTGCCAGCAGCCAAGATGGGGTGAGGGACACTGAAGCTTTCTTT.

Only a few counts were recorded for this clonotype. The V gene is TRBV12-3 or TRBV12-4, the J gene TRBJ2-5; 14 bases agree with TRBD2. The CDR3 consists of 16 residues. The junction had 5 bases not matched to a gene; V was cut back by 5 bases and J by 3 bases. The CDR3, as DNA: TGTGCCAGCAGTAAGCCGGGACTAGCGGGGGAAGAGACCCAGTACTTC. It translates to CASSKPGLAGEETQYF.

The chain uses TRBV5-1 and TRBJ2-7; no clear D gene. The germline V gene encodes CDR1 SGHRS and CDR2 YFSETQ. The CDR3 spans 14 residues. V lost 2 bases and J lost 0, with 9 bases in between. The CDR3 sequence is CASSLQSSSYEQYF. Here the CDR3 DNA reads TGCGCCAGCAGCTTACAGAGCAGCTCCTACGAGCAGTACTTC.

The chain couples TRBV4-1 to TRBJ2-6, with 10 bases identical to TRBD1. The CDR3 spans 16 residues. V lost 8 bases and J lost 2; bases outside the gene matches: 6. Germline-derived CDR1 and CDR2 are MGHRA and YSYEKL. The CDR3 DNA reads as TGCGCCAGCCGGGACAGGGGAAAAACTGGGGCCAACGTCCTGACTTTC. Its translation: CASRDRGKTGANVLTF.